Sequencing of this TCR beta chain was carried out in a study of identical twins. Germline V lookup: CDR1 MNHEY, CDR2 SVGAGI. V lost 8 bases, J lost 10 bases, and 15 bases lay in between. The CDR3 runs 12 residues. In its sample, this clonotype was seen many times. TCRdb used MiXCR to reprocess the 5' RACE reads, holding one entry per CDR3 protein. Of about 100,000 distinct CDR3 sequences listed, less than 6.5% are singletons. The source material was memory T cells sorted from blood. This TCR came from a woman between 50 and 59 years old in good health. The chain uses TRBV6-5 and TRBJ2-1, with a tentative D call TRBD2 (5 bases). This CDR3 reads CASGGDGNEQFF. The CDR3 DNA follows: TGTGCCAGCGGAGGCGACGGGAACGAGCAGTTCTTC.